This is a list of T cell receptor beta chains from one sample in a study of human T cells and chemical hapten exposure. Each CDR3 protein is one row after TCRdb ran MiXCR on the RACE reads. The sample lists roughly 100,000 distinct CDR3 sequences, under 40% occurring once. The source was whole blood, collected in connection with sensitization to the hapten diphenylcyclopropenone (DPC). All receptors come from a man in his forties with alopecia areata. Some clones in this sample may be carry-over from other donors' samples. The CDR3 runs from the conserved cysteine through the conserved F or W. The D gene is left open where the match is weak. The size field is filled for only some rows; it gives once, few, many or a size class.

V,D,J,size,CDR3,DNA
TRBV6-2/TRBV6-3,NA,TRBJ2-5,few,CASSLTGDQETQYF,TGTGCCAGCAGTTTAACGGGGGACCAAGAGACCCAGTACTTC
TRBV5-1,TRBD1,TRBJ1-4,NA,CASGSGTATNEKLFF,TGCGCCAGCGGTTCAGGGACAGCAACTAATGAAAAACTGTTTTTT
TRBV28,NA,TRBJ1-5,NA,CASRGSSNQPQHF,TGTGCCAGCAGGGGCTCGAGCAATCAGCCCCAGCATTTT
TRBV7-9,TRBD2,TRBJ2-5,NA,CASSPGLAGGAQETQYF,TGTGCCAGCAGCCCGGGACTAGCGGGAGGGGCCCAAGAGACCCAGTACTTC
TRBV29-1,NA,TRBJ2-5,NA,CSVGGEETQYF,TGCAGCGTTGGGGGAGAAGAGACCCAGTACTTC
TRBV20-1,NA,TRBJ1-5,few,CSTTRSNQPQHF,TGCAGCACAACGAGGAGCAATCAGCCCCAGCATTTT
TRBV4-3,NA,TRBJ1-4,NA,CASSQDLAGFEKLFF,TGCGCCAGCAGCCAAGATCTGGCCGGGTTTGAAAAACTGTTTTTT
TRBV5-1,NA,TRBJ1-1,NA,CASSLVGISAEAFF,TGCGCCAGCAGCTTGGTCGGAATTTCGGCTGAAGCTTTCTTT
TRBV21-1,NA,TRBJ2-5,NA,CASSKGRYGYQETQYF,TGTGCCAGCAGCAAAGGGAGGTACGGGTACCAAGAGACCCAGTACTTC
TRBV7-9,NA,TRBJ2-2,few,CASRGTGELFF,TGTGCCAGCAGAGGCACCGGGGAGCTGTTTTTT
TRBV6-5,TRBD1,TRBJ2-5,NA,CASSYWTGGKETQYF,TGTGCCAGCAGTTACTGGACAGGGGGTAAAGAGACCCAGTACTTC
TRBV7-8,NA,TRBJ2-3,NA,CASSLVPKGSLWAQYF,TGTGCCAGCAGCTTAGTCCCGAAAGGGTCGCTTTGGGCGCAGTATTTT
TRBV6-5,NA,TRBJ2-3,NA,CASSYSTGVSDTQYF,TGTGCCAGCAGTTACTCGACGGGGGTTTCGGATACGCAGTATTTT
TRBV29-1,NA,TRBJ2-3,NA,CSVEDPARDPTDTQYF,TGCAGCGTTGAAGATCCCGCCAGGGACCCCACAGATACGCAGTATTTT
TRBV25-1,NA,TRBJ2-3,NA,CASSEPGLRGTDTQYF,TGTGCCAGCAGTGAGCCGGGACTGAGGGGCACAGATACGCAGTATTTT
TRBV7-2,TRBD1,TRBJ1-2,NA,CASSARQGAGGYTF,TGTGCCAGCAGCGCTCGACAGGGGGCGGGAGGCTACACCTTC
TRBV6-2/TRBV6-3,NA,TRBJ2-3,many,CASGALLGDTQYF,TGTGCCAGCGGCGCCCTACTAGGAGATACGCAGTATTTT
TRBV11-1,NA,TRBJ2-3,NA,CASSLSTEDTQYF,TGTGCCAGCAGCTTGTCGACAGAAGATACGCAGTATTTT
TRBV7-2,NA,TRBJ2-2,NA,CASSSPGGVTGELFF,TGTGCCAGCAGCTCTCCCGGCGGCGTCACCGGGGAGCTGTTTTTT
TRBV24-1,TRBD1,TRBJ2-2,few,CATRQGAEGELFF,TGTGCCACTAGACAGGGGGCTGAGGGGGAGCTGTTTTTT
TRBV10-3,NA,TRBJ2-7,NA,CAISESSPTYEQYF,TGTGCCATCAGTGAGTCCTCCCCCACCTACGAGCAGTACTTC
TRBV10-2,TRBD2,TRBJ2-1,NA,CASSESASGRSEQFF,TGCGCCAGCAGTGAGTCCGCTAGCGGGAGATCTGAGCAGTTCTTC
TRBV25-1,TRBD2,TRBJ2-7,NA,CASSEAGRAEQYF,TGTGCCAGCAGTGAGGCAGGGAGGGCCGAGCAGTACTTC
TRBV29-1,NA,TRBJ2-5,few,CSVGDRRLNQYF,TGCAGCGTTGGAGACAGACGTTTAAACCAGTACTTC
TRBV6-2/TRBV6-3,NA,TRBJ2-1,NA,CASRPTAGSYNEQFF,TGTGCCAGCCGGCCAACGGCGGGCTCCTACAATGAGCAGTTCTTC
TRBV3-1,TRBD2,TRBJ2-5,few,CASSQDGLAGETQYF,TGTGCCAGCAGCCAAGATGGGCTAGCGGGAGAGACCCAGTACTTC
TRBV29-1,NA,TRBJ1-5,NA,CSVEVQPQHF,TGCAGCGTTGAAGTCCAGCCCCAGCATTTT
TRBV30,TRBD1,TRBJ1-5,few,CAWSYGTANQPQHF,TGTGCCTGGAGTTACGGGACAGCCAATCAGCCCCAGCATTTT
TRBV6-5,TRBD2,TRBJ2-4,NA,CATREAGIQYF,TGTGCCACCCGGGAGGCTGGCATTCAGTACTTC
TRBV29-1,TRBD2,TRBJ2-3,few,CSGSRTSGRAGDTQYF,TGCAGCGGCTCCCGGACTAGCGGGAGGGCCGGAGATACGCAGTATTTT
TRBV6-5,NA,TRBJ1-2,NA,CASSAPGHYGYTF,TGTGCCAGCAGTGCGCCGGGACACTATGGCTACACCTTC
TRBV28,TRBD1,TRBJ2-2,NA,CASRKGQLRDTGELFF,TGTGCCAGCAGAAAGGGACAGTTGAGGGACACCGGGGAGCTGTTTTTT
TRBV29-1,NA,TRBJ1-2,NA,CSVEDWDDYGYTF,TGCAGCGTTGAAGATTGGGACGATTATGGCTACACCTTC